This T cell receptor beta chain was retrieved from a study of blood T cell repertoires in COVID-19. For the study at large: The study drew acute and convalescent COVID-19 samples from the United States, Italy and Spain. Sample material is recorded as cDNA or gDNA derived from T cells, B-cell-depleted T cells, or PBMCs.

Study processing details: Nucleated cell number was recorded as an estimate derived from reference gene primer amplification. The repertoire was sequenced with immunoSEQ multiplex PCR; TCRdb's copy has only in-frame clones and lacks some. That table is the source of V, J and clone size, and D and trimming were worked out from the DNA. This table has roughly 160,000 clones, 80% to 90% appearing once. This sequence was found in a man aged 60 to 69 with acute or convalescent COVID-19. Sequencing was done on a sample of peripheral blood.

CDR3 nucleotide sequence: TGTGCCAGCAGTGAACCCAGGGGAGATGGAAACACCATATATTTT. Its translation: CASSEPRGDGNTIYF. The chain recombines TRBV6-1 with TRBJ1-3; perhaps TRBD1 as D (6 bases). This CDR3 is built from 15 residues. Germline V CDR1 and CDR2: MNHNS, SASEGT. V was pared by 2 bases and J by 3 bases, with 11 bases between.